The rows below give T cell receptor beta chains drawn from one sample of a study of early T cells in non-severe SARS-CoV-2 infection. TCRdb redid the calling of the 5' RACE reads with MiXCR, one entry per CDR3 protein. The sample holds about 77,000 distinct CDR3 sequences; 7.5% to 10% are singletons and the top ten take about 4.8%. Sequencing was carried out using whole blood. The source of these receptors is an adult who was a healthcare worker with PCR-confirmed SARS-CoV-2 infection or an uninfected control (not recorded which). Each CDR3 is given with its conserved first and last residue.

V: TRBV7-2
length: 15
J: TRBJ1-3
CDR3: CASSLDVHSGNTIYF

V: TRBV27
length: 13
J: TRBJ2-7
CDR3: CASSPPSSYEQYF

V: TRBV18
length: 15
J: TRBJ2-7
CDR3: CASSPGVGSGLEQYF

V: TRBV18
length: 15
J: TRBJ1-4
CDR3: CASSRDRGTNEKLFF

V: TRBV30
length: 15
J: TRBJ2-3
CDR3: CARERLAGVTDTQYF

V: TRBV7-8
length: 12
J: TRBJ2-7
CDR3: CASSLFGDEQYF

V: TRBV28
length: 13
J: TRBJ1-6
CDR3: CASSGGNNSPLHF

V: TRBV19
length: 15
J: TRBJ2-5
CDR3: CASSWGTGSVKTQYF

V: TRBV6-5
length: 18
J: TRBJ2-3
CDR3: CASSRGTAGSLNTDTQYF

V: TRBV29-1
length: 13
J: TRBJ2-3
CDR3: CSGGGRASDTQYF

V: TRBV28
length: 13
J: TRBJ1-1
CDR3: CATRLGGWTEAFF

V: TRBV6-5
length: 14
J: TRBJ2-7
CDR3: CASRTGTGSYEQYF

V: TRBV30
length: 14
J: TRBJ2-7
CDR3: CAWSVRRTGDEQYF

V: TRBV10-3
length: 13
J: TRBJ2-3
CDR3: CAIGTGVADTQYF

V: TRBV2
length: 13
J: TRBJ1-1
CDR3: CASIGRRNTEAFF

V: TRBV5-5
length: 16
J: TRBJ1-5
CDR3: CASSRAWGGSNQPQHF

V: TRBV20-1
length: 14
J: TRBJ2-3
CDR3: CSASRGGSTDTQYF

V: TRBV7-7
length: 14
J: TRBJ2-7
CDR3: CASSLGLEGYEQYF

V: TRBV2
length: 14
J: TRBJ1-1
CDR3: CASSGRGRNTEAFF

V: TRBV21-1
length: 17
J: TRBJ2-2
CDR3: CASSNLGSRGRTGELFF

V: TRBV20-1
length: 12
J: TRBJ1-5
CDR3: CSGAGARQPQHF

V: TRBV9
length: 14
J: TRBJ2-4
CDR3: CASSVGDRVDIQYF

V: TRBV10-1
length: 13
J: TRBJ1-1
CDR3: CASSAKVNTEAFF

V: TRBV6-5
length: 13
J: TRBJ2-7
CDR3: CASKWAGGDEQYF

V: TRBV20-1
length: 16
J: TRBJ2-1
CDR3: CSARDLAHRGNNEQFF

V: TRBV5-4
length: 15
J: TRBJ2-5
CDR3: CASSSSRVPQETQYF

V: TRBV27
length: 16
J: TRBJ2-1
CDR3: CASSFPSGGSYNEQFF

V: TRBV6-5
length: 16
J: TRBJ2-3
CDR3: CASSTRLAGGRISQRF

V: TRBV5-1
length: 12
J: TRBJ2-7
CDR3: CASTKGSYEQYF

V: TRBV27
length: 17
J: TRBJ2-3
CDR3: CASSSDSRTGSTDTQYF

V: TRBV28
length: 12
J: TRBJ2-4
CDR3: CASRGDNDIQYF

V: TRBV28
length: 13
J: TRBJ2-1
CDR3: CATRTSFPNEQFF

V: TRBV20-1
length: 15
J: TRBJ2-7
CDR3: CSAGLAGDMKREQYF

V: TRBV5-1
length: 14
J: TRBJ2-2
CDR3: CASNTGRRTGELFF

V: TRBV7-2
length: 13
J: TRBJ2-2
CDR3: CASSRPGAGELFF

V: TRBV7-3
length: 15
J: TRBJ2-3
CDR3: CASSLTNQVADTQYF

V: TRBV29-1
length: 13
J: TRBJ1-1
CDR3: CSVEQGMGTEAFF